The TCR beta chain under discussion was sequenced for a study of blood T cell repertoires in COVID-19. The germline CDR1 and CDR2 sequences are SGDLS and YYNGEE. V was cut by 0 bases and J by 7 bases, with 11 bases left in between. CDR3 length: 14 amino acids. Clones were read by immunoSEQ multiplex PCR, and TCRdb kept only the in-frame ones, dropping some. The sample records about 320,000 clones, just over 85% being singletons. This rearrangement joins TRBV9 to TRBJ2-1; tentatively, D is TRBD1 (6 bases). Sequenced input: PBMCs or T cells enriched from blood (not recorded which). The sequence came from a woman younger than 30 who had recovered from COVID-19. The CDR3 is CASSVVTQGNEQFF. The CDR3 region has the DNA TGTGCCAGCAGCGTAGTGACACAGGGTAATGAGCAGTTCTTC.